Below are 7 T cell receptor beta chains sequenced from a single sample in a study of T cell responses to AZD1222 COVID-19 vaccine. Sequencing was performed with immunoSEQ multiplex PCR; in TCRdb, only in-frame clones are kept and a portion is missing. The repertoire includes 42,000 or so clones, about nine tenths of them detected once, and around a quarter sits in the top ten. The source was peripheral blood, collected 28 days after the second dose of the MenACWY control vaccine. The origin of the receptors is an adult who received the MenACWY meningococcal vaccine as a control.

This clone is a singleton in its sample. The chain carries TRBV5-1 and TRBJ2-1, with 9 positions matching TRBD1. V was clipped by 5 bases and J by 3 bases; unmatched bases: 9. From germline, CDR1 is SGHRS and CDR2 YFSETQ. This CDR3 spans 16 amino acids. The CDR3 nucleotides read TGCGCCAGCAGAATCGCCGGGACAGGGATCTACAATGAGCAGTTCTTC. It codes for CASRIAGTGIYNEQFF. The full variable domain, completed using reference TRBV5-1 and TRBJ2-1, is KAGVTQTPRYLIKTRGQQVTLSCSPISGHRSVSWYQQTPGQGLQFLFEYFSETQRNKGNFPGRFSGRQFSNSRSEMNVSTLELGDSALYLCASRIAGTGIYNEQFFGPGTRLTVL.

A note on this clone: One end of the junction varies from germline; a read error may be responsible. The chain employs TRBV10-3 and TRBJ1-2; perhaps TRBD1 as D (6 bases). The CDR3 length is 12 residues. In germline, CDR1 is ENHRY, CDR2 SYGVKD. This chain's CDR3 is CAISDTGSPELF. In DNA form, the CDR3 reads TGTGCCATCAGTGATACAGGGTCTCCGGAACTCTTC.

The chain employs TRBV29-1 and TRBJ1-1, with D possibly being TRBD1 (6 bases). V was clipped by 4 bases and J by 4 bases, with 7 bases between them. CDR1 and CDR2 from the germline V gene are SQVTM and ANQGSEA. The CDR3 loop spans 11 amino acids. CDR3 in amino acids: CSVAGVTEAFF. DNA for the CDR3: TGCAGCGTTGCAGGGGTCACTGAAGCTTTCTTT.

This sequence joins TRBV5-8 and TRBJ1-1, with TRBD1 matching over 11 bases. Trimming at V came to 4 bases and at J to 4 bases, leaving 6 bases not matched to a gene. Germline assignment: CDR1 SGHTS and CDR2 YDEGEE. CDR3 length: 15 amino acids. This chain's CDR3 is CASSLWTGGGTEAFF. CDR3 coding DNA: TGTGCCAGCAGCCTCTGGACAGGGGGCGGCACTGAAGCTTTCTTT.

This rearrangement joins TRBV10-2 to TRBJ2-7; D may be TRBD1 or TRBD2 (5 bases each). Germline V gene lookup returns CDR1 WSHSY and CDR2 SAAADI. V was clipped by 5 bases and J by 4 bases, with 12 bases between them. CDR3 size: 13 residues. The CDR3 reads CASSSRGRYEQYF. The CDR3 DNA is TGCGCCAGCAGTAGTCGGGGCCGGTACGAGCAGTACTTC.

The chain combines TRBV5-5 with TRBJ2-7, with 8 bases identical to TRBD1. V lost 0 bases, J lost 0 bases, and 11 bases stayed unmatched. The CDR3 totals 18 residues. Germline lookup yields CDR1 SGHKS and CDR2 YYEKEE (reference sequence). CDR3 nucleotides: TGTGCCAGCAGCTTGGTGGGGAACAGGGGGGCCAACTCCTACGAGCAGTACTTC. This encodes CASSLVGNRGANSYEQYF.

This chain joins TRBV28 and TRBJ1-4; D is unclear. Germline-derived CDR1 and CDR2 are MDHEN and SYDVKM. The CDR3 covers 17 residues. Trimming pared 2 bases from V and 0 bases from J, leaving 13 bases between. The CDR3 DNA follows: TGTGCCAGCAGTTTAAGGGCCAGATCCGCAACTAATGAAAAACTGTTTTTT. The encoded protein is CASSLRARSATNEKLFF.